A single sample is the source of the 21 T cell receptor beta chains below, sequenced in a study of blood T cells in healthy people across ages. The second PCR ran about 6 to 11 cycles with a sample-barcoded 5' primer and J-beta primers. Using its own MiXCR run on the 5' RACE reads, TCRdb lists one record per CDR3 protein. Here the sample spans hundreds of thousands of distinct CDR3 sequences, about 45% being singletons. Specimen: blood. Receptors originate from a man of 80 years or more in good health.

This clonotype came up once. The gene calls are TRBV5-5 and TRBJ2-7, with TRBD2 identical over 14 bases. This CDR3 spans 17 amino acids. V lost 1 base to trimming and J lost 4 bases; unmatched junction nucleotides: 7. CDR1 is SGHKS and CDR2 is YYEKEE in the germline V gene (reference sequence). The CDR3 DNA sequence: TGTGCCAGCAGCTTGTCCGGGACTAGCGGGAGTTTGTACGAGCAGTACTTC. Translation: CASSLSGTSGSLYEQYF.

This chain joins TRBV7-8 and TRBJ2-5; TRBD2 is a possible D gene (7 bases). The CDR3 consists of 15 residues. CDR1 is SGHVS and CDR2 is FQNEAQ in the germline V gene. The germline V and J ends were trimmed by 1 base and 5 bases, with 14 bases remaining between them. In nucleotides, the CDR3 is TGTGCCAGCAGCTTAGGAGGGGGGGTTGAGGAGACCCAGTACTTC. This encodes CASSLGGGVEETQYF. The variable domain in full, with the rest retrieved from reference TRBV7-8 and TRBJ2-5, is GAGVSQSPRYKVAKRGQDVALRCDPISGHVSLFWYQQALGQGPEFLTYFQNEAQLDKSGLPSDRFFAERPEGSVSTLKIQRTQQEDSAVYLCASSLGGGVEETQYFGPGTRLLVL.

On this clonotype itself: This clone may be a read error of a much larger clone one base away. The chain recombines TRBV29-1 with TRBJ2-7; tentatively, D is TRBD1 (6 bases). Germline CDR1 and CDR2: SQVTM and ANQGSEA. The length of the CDR3 is 15 residues. The V gene lost 2 bases and the J gene lost 6 bases, with 20 bases spanning the gap. The CDR3 region is CSVESGTGHSGEQYF. As DNA, the CDR3 is TGCAGCGTTGAATCCGGAACAGGGCATAGTGGCGAGCAGTACTTC.

The chain carries TRBV3-1 and TRBJ2-7; D is uncertain. V dropped 3 bases and J dropped 5 bases, with 8 bases sitting between them. Per germline, CDR1 LGHDT and CDR2 YNNKEL (reference sequence). This CDR3 is built from 12 residues. The CDR3 nucleotides are TGTGCCAGCAGCCACAGGAGCGACGAGCAGTACTTC. This codes for CASSHRSDEQYF.

A few counts support this clonotype. The chain couples TRBV5-1 to TRBJ2-1; D call uncertain. The J call is in doubt because the DNA end fits TRBJ2-7 better. Germline loops: CDR1 SGHRS, CDR2 YFSETQ. The CDR3 is made up of 15 amino acids. The CDR3 DNA follows: TGCGCCAGCAGCCTAGTGGGCAGCTCCTACAATGAGCAGTACTTC. Translating it yields CASSLVGSSYNEQYF.

The V and J genes are TRBV10-3 and TRBJ2-7, with a weak D call TRBD1 (5 bases). This CDR3 spans 15 amino acids. Germline V CDR1 and CDR2: ENHRY, SYGVKD. Trimming stripped 4 bases from V and 0 bases from J, with 13 bases between. The CDR3: CAISGGTGASYEQYF. The CDR3 DNA sequence: TGTGCCATCAGTGGAGGAACAGGCGCCTCCTACGAGCAGTACTTC.

The chain carries TRBV11-3 and TRBJ2-1; 11 bases map to TRBD2. From germline, CDR1 is SGHNT and CDR2 YENEEA. This CDR3 has 20 residues. V was pared by 0 bases and J by 7 bases, with 17 bases of the junction left unmatched. The CDR3 protein is CASSLDLAPLLAGVGNEQFF. CDR3 DNA sequence: TGTGCCAGCAGCTTAGACCTTGCCCCATTACTAGCGGGAGTTGGGAATGAGCAGTTCTTC.

The V and J genes are TRBV3-1 and TRBJ2-5; perhaps TRBD2 as D (5 bases). The V and J ends lost 2 bases and 1 base respectively, with 8 bases between them. Germline V gene sequence: CDR1 LGHDT, CDR2 YNNKEL (reference sequence). The CDR3 has 14 amino acids. Written as DNA, the CDR3 is TGTGCCAGCAGCCAACCGGGATTCCAAGAGACCCAGTACTTC. As protein: CASSQPGFQETQYF.

This CDR3 reads CSARDFSGANVLTF. The CDR3, as DNA: TGCAGTGCTAGAGATTTCTCTGGGGCCAACGTCCTGACTTTC. The chain combines TRBV20-1 with TRBJ2-6; no clear D gene. CDR1 DFQATT and CDR2 SNEGSKA come from the germline V gene (reference sequence). Trimming removed 0 bases from V and 0 bases from J, with 3 bases in between. CDR3 length equals 14 residues.

Comment on this clonotype: A clone one base away is much larger, so this may be a read error. The J gene is TRBJ1-4, the V gene TRBV20-1; the D is unclear. The CDR3 spans 12 residues. Germline CDR1 and CDR2: DFQATT and SNEGSKA (reference sequence). As DNA, the CDR3 is TGCAGTGCTAATTCCAGAAATGGAAAACTGTTTTTT. This codes for CSANSRNGKLFF.

The chain combines TRBV5-1 with TRBJ2-4; D is ambiguous. There are 14 residues in the CDR3. Trimming removed 0 bases at V and 8 bases at J, with 12 bases between. From germline, CDR1 is SGHRS and CDR2 YFSETQ. Written as DNA, the CDR3 is TGCGCCAGCAGCTTGGGGGCTAGGATGGACATTCAGTACTTC. It yields the protein CASSLGARMDIQYF.

J is TRBJ2-3 and V is TRBV5-5; D not resolved. The V end was cut by 5 bases, the J end by 8 bases, with 9 bases between. The germline gives CDR1 SGHKS, CDR2 YYEKEE (reference sequence). The CDR3 length is 11 residues. CDR3 DNA: TGTGCCAGCAGGTGGGCCGGTACGCAGTATTTT. It codes for CASRWAGTQYF.

This clonotype was detected a few times. The chain recombines TRBV20-1 with TRBJ2-5; tentatively, D is TRBD2 (7 bases). Trimming cost V 7 bases and J 1 base, with 13 bases left between them. The CDR3 is made up of 13 amino acids. Germline values: CDR1 DFQATT, CDR2 SNEGSKA (reference sequence). The chain's CDR3 is CSGHGGPQETQYF. The CDR3 coding sequence is TGCAGTGGTCACGGGGGGCCCCAAGAGACCCAGTACTTC.

This clonotype was found a few times. The rearrangement links TRBV7-8 to TRBJ2-4, with TRBD2 identical over 14 bases. The CDR3 is 15 amino acids. The V segment lost 5 bases and the J segment 8 bases; nucleotides outside the gene matches: 5. In germline, CDR1 is SGHVS, CDR2 FQNEAQ. CDR3: CASSLRTSGRYIQYF. As DNA, the CDR3 is TGTGCCAGCAGCCTCAGGACTAGCGGGAGGTACATTCAGTACTTC.

This clonotype appeared a few times. The chain combines TRBV7-2 with TRBJ2-3; 11 bases are a match to TRBD2. The CDR3 loop spans 17 amino acids. Per the germline V gene, CDR1 is SGHTA and CDR2 is FQGNSA. The ends lost 0 bases at V and 2 bases at J; junction bases unmatched: 4. The CDR3 spells CASSLAPTSGITDTQYF. For the CDR3, the DNA is TGTGCCAGCAGCTTAGCCCCGACTAGCGGGATCACAGATACGCAGTATTTT.

The chain links TRBV7-2 to TRBJ1-3; D remains unclear. Germline-derived CDR1 and CDR2 are SGHTA and FQGNSA. This CDR3 is built from 13 residues. Trimming shortened V by 6 bases and J by 4 bases, and 10 bases separated the two germline ends. CDR3 sequence (DNA): TGTGCCAGCAGGCCCGGCCCCGGAAACACCATATATTTT. Protein: CASRPGPGNTIYF.

There are a few counts of this clonotype. The chain combines TRBV5-1 with TRBJ2-5; 10 bases line up with TRBD1. The length of the CDR3 is 14 residues. Germline CDR1 and CDR2: SGHRS and YFSETQ. J was trimmed by 5 bases and V by 4 bases; bases with no gene match: 5. CDR3 protein: CASSNPTGGETQYF. The CDR3 DNA is TGCGCCAGCAGCAACCCGACAGGGGGCGAGACCCAGTACTTC.

V usage is TRBV10-3 and J usage is TRBJ1-5; D may be TRBD1 (5 bases). CDR1 ENHRY and CDR2 SYGVKD come from the germline V gene. Trimming removed 3 bases from V and 6 bases from J, with 15 bases in between. The CDR3 is 15 amino acids. The CDR3, as DNA: TGTGCCATCAGTGACCACGGGGGGTTGAGTCAGCCCCAGCATTTT. Translating gives CAISDHGGLSQPQHF.

CDR3 bases: TGCAGGGCCCAGGGGGCCGCTAGCACAGATACGCAGTATTTT. Amino acids: CRAQGAASTDTQYF. The chain recombines TRBV20-1 with TRBJ2-3; TRBD1 matches at 8 bases. CDR1 DFQATT and CDR2 SNEGSKA come from the germline V gene (reference sequence). The CDR3 runs 14 residues.

V usage is TRBV10-3 and J usage is TRBJ2-1; D perhaps matches TRBD2 (6 bases). The DNA end is a closer match to TRBJ2-7, so the J assignment may be wrong. Germline V gene data show CDR1 as ENHRY and CDR2 as SYGVKD. The CDR3 is 14 residues long. The CDR3 bases are TGTGCCACCACTGGCGGGGTCTCCTACAATGAGCAGTACTTC. Translating it yields CATTGGVSYNEQYF.

This clonotype was found a few times. The chain employs TRBV20-1 and TRBJ2-5, with TRBD2 identical over 11 bases. This CDR3 has 14 amino acids. V shed 5 bases and J 5 bases; nucleotides not matched to a gene: 7. Germline lookup yields CDR1 DFQATT and CDR2 SNEGSKA (reference sequence). CDR3 in amino acids: CSAGPGLAEETQYF. DNA of the CDR3: TGCAGTGCTGGCCCGGGACTAGCGGAGGAGACCCAGTACTTC.